This T cell receptor beta chain was profiled in a study of regulatory T cells in long-lasting Graves disease. Arm-PCR of CDR3 regions and iRepertoire HTBI primers were used to build TCR beta libraries. Each CDR3 protein gets one entry after TCRdb re-called the multiplex PCR reads with MiXCR. The sample lists 350,000 to 400,000 distinct CDR3 sequences; around 15% were seen once. Time point specified: newly diagnosed GD, antithyroid drugs for less than 3 months. PBMC RNA served as the TCR library source. Germline V gives CDR1 SGHNT, CDR2 YYREEE (reference sequence). The CDR3 has 15 residues. V lost 0 bases, J lost 2 bases, and 2 bases stayed unmatched. In addition, the sample was reused for a study of T cells in Graves' hyperthyroidism and ophthalmopathy.

The material was peripheral blood mononuclear cells (PBMCs), obtained at new diagnosis, from a patient treated with antithyroid drugs. This chain links TRBV5-4 with TRBJ2-1, with 7 bases matching TRBD1. The sequence came from a woman aged 18-29 years with Graves disease. CDR3 bases: TGTGCCAGCAGCTTGGATGGGACAGCCTACAATGAGCAGTTCTTC. This encodes CASSLDGTAYNEQFF.